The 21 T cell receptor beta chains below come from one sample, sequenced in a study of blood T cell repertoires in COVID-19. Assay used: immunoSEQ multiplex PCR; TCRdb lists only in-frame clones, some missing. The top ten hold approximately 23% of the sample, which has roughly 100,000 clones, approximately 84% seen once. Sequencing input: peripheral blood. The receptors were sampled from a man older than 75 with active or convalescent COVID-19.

The CDR3 nucleotides read TGTGCCAGTAGTATGGGACTCCCTGGAAACACCATATATTTT. This translates into CASSMGLPGNTIYF. The chain has TRBV19 and TRBJ1-3; TRBD1 might be the D (5 bases). Trimming took 3 bases from V and 2 from J, leaving 8 bases between them. Germline loops: CDR1 LNHDA, CDR2 SQIVND (reference sequence). The CDR3 totals 14 residues.

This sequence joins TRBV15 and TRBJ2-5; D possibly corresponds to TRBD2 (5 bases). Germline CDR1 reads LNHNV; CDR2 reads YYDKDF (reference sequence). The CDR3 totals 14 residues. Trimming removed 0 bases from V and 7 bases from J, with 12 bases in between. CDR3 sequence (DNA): TGTGCCACCAGCAGAGATGGAGGTCTTGGGACCCAGTACTTC. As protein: CATSRDGGLGTQYF. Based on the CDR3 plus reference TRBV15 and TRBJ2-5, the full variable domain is DAMVIQNPRYQVTQFGKPVTLSCSQTLNHNVMYWYQQKSSQAPKLLFHYYDKDFNNEADTPDNFQSRRPNTSFCFLDIRSPGLGDTAMYLCATSRDGGLGTQYFGPGTRLLVL.

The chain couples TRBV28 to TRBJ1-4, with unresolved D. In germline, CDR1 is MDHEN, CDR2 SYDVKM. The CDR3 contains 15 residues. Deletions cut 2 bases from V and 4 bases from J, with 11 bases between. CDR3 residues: CASSLRKRLNEKLFF. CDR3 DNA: TGTGCCAGCAGTTTAAGGAAGCGGCTTAATGAAAAACTGTTTTTT.

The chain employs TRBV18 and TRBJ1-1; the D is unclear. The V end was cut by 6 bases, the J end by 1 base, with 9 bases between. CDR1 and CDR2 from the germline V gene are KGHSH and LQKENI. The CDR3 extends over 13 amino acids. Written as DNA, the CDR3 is TGTGCCAGCTCGGCGACACAGAACACTGAAGCTTTCTTT. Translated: CASSATQNTEAFF.

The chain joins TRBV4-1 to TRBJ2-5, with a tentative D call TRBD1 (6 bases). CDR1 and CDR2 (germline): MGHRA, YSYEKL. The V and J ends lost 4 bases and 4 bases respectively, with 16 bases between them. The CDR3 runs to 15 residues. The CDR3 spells CASSPREQGAETQYF. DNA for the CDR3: TGCGCCAGCAGCCCCCGGGAACAGGGAGCAGAGACCCAGTACTTC.

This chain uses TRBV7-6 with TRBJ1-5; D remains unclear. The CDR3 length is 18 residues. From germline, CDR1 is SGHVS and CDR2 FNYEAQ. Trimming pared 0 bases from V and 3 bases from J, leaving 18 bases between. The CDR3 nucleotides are TGTGCCAGCAGCTTAGCGTTGGGTGGGCAATTCGACAATCAGCCCCAGCATTTT. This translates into CASSLALGGQFDNQPQHF.

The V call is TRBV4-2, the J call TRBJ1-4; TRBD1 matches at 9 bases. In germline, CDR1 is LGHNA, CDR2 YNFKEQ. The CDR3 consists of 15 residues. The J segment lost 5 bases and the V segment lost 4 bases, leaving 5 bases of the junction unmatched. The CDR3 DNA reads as TGTGCCAGCAGCCCCCGCGACAGGGGGAATGAAAAACTGTTTTTT. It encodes CASSPRDRGNEKLFF.

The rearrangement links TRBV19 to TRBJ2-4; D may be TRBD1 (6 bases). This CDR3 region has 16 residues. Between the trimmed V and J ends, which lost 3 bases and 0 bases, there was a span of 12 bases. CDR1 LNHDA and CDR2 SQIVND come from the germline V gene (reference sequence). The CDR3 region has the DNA TGTGCCAGTAGTATCGGACAGCTTCTAGCCAAAAACATTCAGTACTTC. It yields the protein CASSIGQLLAKNIQYF. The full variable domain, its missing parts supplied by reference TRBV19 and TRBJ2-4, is DGGITQSPKYLFRKEGQNVTLSCEQNLNHDAMYWYRQDPGQGLRLIYYSQIVNDFQKGDIAEGYSVSREKKESFPLTVTSAQKNPTAFYLCASSIGQLLAKNIQYFGAGTRLSVL.

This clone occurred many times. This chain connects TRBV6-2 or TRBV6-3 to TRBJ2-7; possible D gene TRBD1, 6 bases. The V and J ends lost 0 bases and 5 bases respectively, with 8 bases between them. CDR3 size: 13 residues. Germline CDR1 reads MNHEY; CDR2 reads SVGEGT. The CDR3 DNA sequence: TGTGCCAGCAGTTACTCTTACAGGGACGAGCAGTACTTC. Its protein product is CASSYSYRDEQYF.

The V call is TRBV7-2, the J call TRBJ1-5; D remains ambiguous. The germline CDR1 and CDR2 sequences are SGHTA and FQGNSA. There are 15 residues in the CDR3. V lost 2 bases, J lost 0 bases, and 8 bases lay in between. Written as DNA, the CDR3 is TGTGCCAGCAGCTTAAGGCGGGATAGCAATCAGCCCCAGCATTTT. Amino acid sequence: CASSLRRDSNQPQHF.

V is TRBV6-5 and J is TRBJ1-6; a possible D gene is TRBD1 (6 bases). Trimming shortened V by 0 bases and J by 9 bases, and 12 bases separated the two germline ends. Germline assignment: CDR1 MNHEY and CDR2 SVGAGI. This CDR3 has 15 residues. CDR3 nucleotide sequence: TGTGCCAGCAGTTACTCGATGGCCAGGGGTTCACCCCTCCACTTT. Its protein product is CASSYSMARGSPLHF.

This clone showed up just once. The CDR3 nucleotides read TGTGCCAGCAGCTACCGGGGTGGGTACGAGCAGTACTTC. Amino acids: CASSYRGGYEQYF. V usage is TRBV7-9 and J usage is TRBJ2-7; a weak D match, TRBD2 (5 bases). Per the germline V gene, CDR1 is SEHNR and CDR2 is FQNEAQ (reference sequence). The CDR3 is 13 residues long. Trimming took 4 bases from V and 4 from J, leaving 11 bases between them.

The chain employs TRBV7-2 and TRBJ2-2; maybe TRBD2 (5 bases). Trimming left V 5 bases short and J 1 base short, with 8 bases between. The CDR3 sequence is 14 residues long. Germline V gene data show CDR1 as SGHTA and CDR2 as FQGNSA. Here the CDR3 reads CASSPEGNTGELFF. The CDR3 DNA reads TGTGCCAGCAGCCCCGAGGGGAACACCGGGGAGCTGTTTTTT.

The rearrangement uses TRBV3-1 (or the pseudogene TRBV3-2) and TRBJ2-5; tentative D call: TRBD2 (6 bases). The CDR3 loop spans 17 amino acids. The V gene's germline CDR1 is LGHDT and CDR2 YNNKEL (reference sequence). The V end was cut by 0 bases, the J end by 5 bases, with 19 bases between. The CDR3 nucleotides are TGTGCCAGCAGCCAAGACTATAGGGCGGGGTCGGGGGAGACCCAGTACTTC. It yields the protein CASSQDYRAGSGETQYF.

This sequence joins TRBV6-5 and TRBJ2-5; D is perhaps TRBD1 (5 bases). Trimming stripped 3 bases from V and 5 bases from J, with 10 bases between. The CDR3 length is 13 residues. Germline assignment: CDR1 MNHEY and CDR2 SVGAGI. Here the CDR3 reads CASSYQGHETQYF. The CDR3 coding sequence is TGTGCCAGCAGTTATCAGGGCCACGAGACCCAGTACTTC.

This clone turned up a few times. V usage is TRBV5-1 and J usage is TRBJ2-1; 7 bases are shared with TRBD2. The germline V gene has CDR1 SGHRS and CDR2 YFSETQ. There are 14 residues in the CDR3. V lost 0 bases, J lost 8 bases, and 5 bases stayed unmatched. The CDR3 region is CASSLAAGRDEQFF. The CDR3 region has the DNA TGCGCCAGCAGCTTGGCCGCAGGGAGGGATGAGCAGTTCTTC.

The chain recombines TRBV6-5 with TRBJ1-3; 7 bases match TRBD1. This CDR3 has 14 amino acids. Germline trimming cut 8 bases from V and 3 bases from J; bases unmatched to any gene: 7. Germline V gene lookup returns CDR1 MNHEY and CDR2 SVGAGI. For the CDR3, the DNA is TGTGCCAGCGGGAAGAGGGGGCTTGGAAACACCATATATTTT. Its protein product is CASGKRGLGNTIYF.

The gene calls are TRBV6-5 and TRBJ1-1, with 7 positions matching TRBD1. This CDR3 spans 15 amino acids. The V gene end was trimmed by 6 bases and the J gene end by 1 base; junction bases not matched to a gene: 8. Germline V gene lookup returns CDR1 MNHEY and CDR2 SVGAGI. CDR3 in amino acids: CASRTTRQGNTEAFF. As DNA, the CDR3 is TGTGCCAGCAGGACGACTCGACAGGGGAACACTGAAGCTTTCTTT.

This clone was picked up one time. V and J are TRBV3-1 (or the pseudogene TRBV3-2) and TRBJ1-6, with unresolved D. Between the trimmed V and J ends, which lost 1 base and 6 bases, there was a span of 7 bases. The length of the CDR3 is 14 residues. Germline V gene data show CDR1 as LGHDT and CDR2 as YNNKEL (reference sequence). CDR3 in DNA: TGTGCCAGCAGCCAAGGGCGGTCTAATTCACCCCTCCACTTT. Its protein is CASSQGRSNSPLHF.

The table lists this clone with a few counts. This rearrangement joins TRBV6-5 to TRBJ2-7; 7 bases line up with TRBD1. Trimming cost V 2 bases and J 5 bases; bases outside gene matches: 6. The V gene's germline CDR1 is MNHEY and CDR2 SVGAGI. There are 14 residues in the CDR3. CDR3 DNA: TGTGCCAGCAGTTACATGCACAGGGGCGACGAGCAGTACTTC. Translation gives CASSYMHRGDEQYF.

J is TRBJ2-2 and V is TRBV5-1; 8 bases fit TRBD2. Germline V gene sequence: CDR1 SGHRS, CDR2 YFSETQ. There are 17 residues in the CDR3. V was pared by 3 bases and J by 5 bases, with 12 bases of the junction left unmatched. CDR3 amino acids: CASSSDGGAEKTGELFF. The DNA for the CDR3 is TGCGCCAGCAGCTCCGACGGGGGGGCGGAAAAAACCGGGGAGCTGTTTTTT.